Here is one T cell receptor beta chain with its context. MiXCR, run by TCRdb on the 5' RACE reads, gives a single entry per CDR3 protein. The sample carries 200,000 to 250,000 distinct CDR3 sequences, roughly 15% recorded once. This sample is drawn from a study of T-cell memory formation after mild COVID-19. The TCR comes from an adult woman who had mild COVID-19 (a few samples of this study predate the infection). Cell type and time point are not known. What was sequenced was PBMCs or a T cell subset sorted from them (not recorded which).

The CDR3 protein is CSAARGLAAYEQYF. The CDR3 nucleotides read TGCAGTGCAGCGAGGGGGCTAGCGGCCTACGAGCAGTACTTC. The gene calls are TRBV20-1 and TRBJ2-7, with D possibly called TRBD1 or TRBD2 (7 bases each). The CDR3 runs to 14 residues. Trimming left V 6 bases short and J 2 bases short, with 17 bases between. Germline loops: CDR1 DFQATT, CDR2 SNEGSKA (reference sequence).